This is a list of T cell receptor beta chains from one sample in a study of T-cell reconstitution after alpha-beta-depleted transplantation in children. TCRdb re-derived calls from the PCR reads in MiXCR, one entry per CDR3 protein. There are about 420,000 distinct CDR3 sequences in the sample; roughly a tenth occur only once, and 4.5% to 7% lies in the top ten. The material sequenced was PBMCs from the stem cell graft donor, taken from the stem cell graft. Receptors were obtained from a human donor who donated a stem cell graft to a child with acute myeloid leukemia. The CDR3 runs from the conserved cysteine through the conserved F or W. D genes are given only for firm matches. Size is omitted from some rows. Given values are once, few, many or a class for expanded clones.

D,size,J,V,DNA,CDR3
.,few,TRBJ2-1,TRBV15,TGTGCCACCAGCAGAGAGGGGAAAGAGGGTGAGCAGTTCTTC,CATSREGKEGEQFF
.,.,TRBJ2-4,TRBV6-5,TGTGCCAGCAGTTACTCCGCAGGAGGGAAAAACATTCAGTACTTC,CASSYSAGGKNIQYF
TRBD1,few,TRBJ2-5,TRBV5-1,TGCGCCAGCAGCTTCAGGGGGCAAGAAGAGACCCAGTACTTC,CASSFRGQEETQYF
.,many,TRBJ1-5,TRBV12-3/TRBV12-4,TGTGCCAGCAGTTTAAGGAGGGGACAGCCCCAGCATTTT,CASSLRRGQPQHF
.,few,TRBJ2-3,TRBV27,TGTGCCAGCAGTTTTTTACAGCCAACTTCTAGCACAGATACGCAGTATTTT,CASSFLQPTSSTDTQYF
TRBD1,.,TRBJ1-4,TRBV15,TGTGCCACCAGCAGAGGACAGGGGGAGGGAACTAATGAAAAACTGTTTTTT,CATSRGQGEGTNEKLFF
TRBD1,.,TRBJ2-5,TRBV25-1,TGTGCCAGCAGTGTCCAATTCCGGGACAGCAATCAAGAGACCCAGTACTTC,CASSVQFRDSNQETQYF
TRBD2,few,TRBJ2-1,TRBV5-1,TGCGCCAGCAGCCTAGGGACTAGCGGGGGAGATAATGAGCAGTTCTTC,CASSLGTSGGDNEQFF
.,.,TRBJ2-2,TRBV27,TGTGCCAGCAGTTTTCAGCTGCGGGGGAACACCGGGGAGCTGTTTTTT,CASSFQLRGNTGELFF
.,few,TRBJ2-2,TRBV5-1,TGCGCCAGCAGCCTGGCCGGGCGGGAGCTGTTTTTT,CASSLAGRELFF
.,.,TRBJ1-1,TRBV30,TGTGCCTGGAGTGTACTTATGGGACATACGAACACTGAAGCTTTCTTT,CAWSVLMGHTNTEAFF
.,many,TRBJ1-1,TRBV5-1,TGCGCCAGCAGCTCCGGACGGAAACCTACTATGAACACTGAAGCTTTCTTT,CASSSGRKPTMNTEAFF
.,.,TRBJ2-3,TRBV7-2,TGTGCCAGCAGCTTAGTGTCGGCAGGGAGCACAGATACGCAGTATTTT,CASSLVSAGSTDTQYF
.,many,TRBJ1-6,TRBV9,TGTGCCAGCAGCGACGGAGAGCGGTTACCCCTCCACTTT,CASSDGERLPLHF
TRBD1,few,TRBJ1-4,TRBV9,TGTGCCAGCAGCGTCGACAGGGGGATTAATGAAAAACTGTTTTTT,CASSVDRGINEKLFF
TRBD1,.,TRBJ1-2,TRBV12-3/TRBV12-4,TGTGCCAGCAGCCTTCAGGAGGGGGCTTCCTATGGCTACACCTTC,CASSLQEGASYGYTF
.,.,TRBJ2-1,TRBV12-3/TRBV12-4,TGTGCCAGCAGTTTAGGGTCAGGGGGGGATGAGCAGTTCTTC,CASSLGSGGDEQFF
TRBD1,few,TRBJ1-1,TRBV5-1,TGCGCCAGCAGCCCCGGACAGGGGGCGCCGGGGAACACTGAAGCTTTCTTT,CASSPGQGAPGNTEAFF
TRBD2,few,TRBJ2-1,TRBV20-1,TGCAGTGCTAGAAGGGGTAGCGGGGCAAGCTCCTACAATGAGCAGTTCTTC,CSARRGSGASSYNEQFF
.,few,TRBJ2-5,TRBV7-2,TGTGCCAGCAGCTTAGATCCAGGGAAGGGTGAGACCCAGTACTTC,CASSLDPGKGETQYF
.,.,TRBJ1-4,TRBV20-1,TGCAGTGCTAGGCCAGACAGTGGGCCGAATGAAAAACTGTTTTTT,CSARPDSGPNEKLFF
TRBD2,.,TRBJ2-1,TRBV12-5,TGTGCTAGTGGTTTTTTCGCGGGACTAGTAGATTCTATTGGCGTTGAGCAGTTCTTC,CASGFFAGLVDSIGVEQFF
.,few,TRBJ2-5,TRBV5-1,TGCGCCAGCAGCCCCCAGGGAATGGCGGAGACCCAGTACTTC,CASSPQGMAETQYF
.,.,TRBJ2-2,TRBV7-9,TGTGCCAGCGGGGACGGGGCCGGGGAGCTGTTTTTT,CASGDGAGELFF
.,.,TRBJ1-4,TRBV7-9,TGTGCCAGCAGCTTATACGCAACTAATGAAAAACTGTTTTTT,CASSLYATNEKLFF
.,few,TRBJ2-1,TRBV20-1,TGCAGTGCTGACCACGGGGGGACAGGCCCCTACAATGAGCAGTTCTTC,CSADHGGTGPYNEQFF
.,.,TRBJ2-7,TRBV7-2,TGTGCCAGCAGCTCTAATCAGGGATACGAGCAGTACTTC,CASSSNQGYEQYF
TRBD1,.,TRBJ1-3,TRBV7-2,TGTGCCAGCAGACTAACAGGGGCTGGAAACACCATATATTTT,CASRLTGAGNTIYF
.,many,TRBJ2-5,TRBV2,TGTGCCAGCGAGGGACCGGGCCCCCAAGAGACCCAGTACTTC,CASEGPGPQETQYF
.,few,TRBJ2-7,TRBV12-3/TRBV12-4,TGTGCCAGCAGTTTAGGGCGCTCCTACGAGCAGTACTTC,CASSLGRSYEQYF
TRBD2,.,TRBJ2-3,TRBV11-2,TGTGCCAGCAGCCACCTTGGTCGCGGGCTAGCGGGATTCAGCACAGATACGCAGTATTTT,CASSHLGRGLAGFSTDTQYF
TRBD2,.,TRBJ2-1,TRBV2,TGTGCCAGCAGTGAAGAAAGACTAGCGGTAATCAATGAGCAGTTCTTC,CASSEERLAVINEQFF
.,.,TRBJ2-3,TRBV5-1,TGCGCCAGCAGCTTGAAGGCTAGCACAGATACGCAGTATTTT,CASSLKASTDTQYF
TRBD2,few,TRBJ2-1,TRBV27,TGTGCCAGCGTGACGAGCTCGGGAGGAGTCGGTGAGCAGTTCTTC,CASVTSSGGVGEQFF
TRBD2,.,TRBJ2-5,TRBV6-1,TGTGCCAGCAGCAACATAGCGGGGGGACAAGAGACCCAGTACTTC,CASSNIAGGQETQYF
.,few,TRBJ2-1,TRBV12-3/TRBV12-4,TGTGCCAGCAGCCTTGAACATTCGAGCTCCTACAATGAGCAGTTCTTC,CASSLEHSSSYNEQFF
TRBD2,many,TRBJ2-2,TRBV25-1,TGTGCCAGCAGTGAGGGACTAGCGGACACCGGGGAGCTGTTTTTT,CASSEGLADTGELFF
.,few,TRBJ2-3,TRBV12-2,TGTGCAAGTCGCTCCGGGACTAGCGGGGGATTCGGTAGCACAGATACGCAGTATTTT,CASRSGTSGGFGSTDTQYF
TRBD1,many,TRBJ1-5,TRBV5-4,TGTGCCAGCAGCTCTGGGACAGGGCTTAATCAGCCCCAGCATTTT,CASSSGTGLNQPQHF
.,few,TRBJ2-1,TRBV29-1,TGCAGCGTTGAAGATCTTAGTGAGCAGTTCTTC,CSVEDLSEQFF
TRBD2,few,TRBJ2-7,TRBV9,TGTGCCAGCAGCGTAAGTAGCGGGACGTCCTACGAGCAGTACTTC,CASSVSSGTSYEQYF
TRBD2,.,TRBJ2-2,TRBV6-1,TGTGCCAGCGCACTAGCGGGAGACACCGGGGAGCTGTTTTTT,CASALAGDTGELFF
TRBD2,.,TRBJ2-7,TRBV4-1,TGCGCCAGCAGCCTACGACTAGCGCAGGGCTACTACGAGCAGTACTTC,CASSLRLAQGYYEQYF
TRBD2,many,TRBJ2-7,TRBV5-1,TGCGCCAGCAGCCTAGGACTAGCGGGATTGGTGGAGCAGTACTTC,CASSLGLAGLVEQYF
.,.,TRBJ2-2,TRBV5-4,TGTGCCAGCAGCTCGGGGGCTATTTTGCGGGGTCCGAACACCGGGGAGCTGTTTTTT,CASSSGAILRGPNTGELFF
.,many,TRBJ2-3,TRBV5-1,TGCGCCAGCAGCGTGGGACATACGGATACGCAGTATTTT,CASSVGHTDTQYF
.,many,TRBJ2-2,TRBV9,TGTGCCAGCAGCCCGAGCGGGAACACCGGGGAGCTGTTTTTT,CASSPSGNTGELFF
.,.,TRBJ1-6,TRBV10-3,TGTGCCATCAGTGAAGGGGAGGGAGAATCACCCCTCCACTTT,CAISEGEGESPLHF
TRBD1,.,TRBJ1-4,TRBV30,TGTGCCTGGAGTACAACGACAGGGGGCGGAGAAAAACTGTTTTTT,CAWSTTTGGGEKLFF
.,.,TRBJ2-7,TRBV7-2,TGTGCCAGCAGCTTACGGCCGAGTCCCTACGAGCAGTACTTC,CASSLRPSPYEQYF
.,.,TRBJ2-6,TRBV7-6,TGTGCCAGCAGCTTAGAGGTGCACTCTGGGGCCAACGTCCTGACTTTC,CASSLEVHSGANVLTF
.,many,TRBJ2-1,TRBV3-1,TGTGCCAGCAGCCAGCAAAGCTCCTACAATGAGCAGTTCTTC,CASSQQSSYNEQFF
.,few,TRBJ2-5,TRBV12-5,TGTGCTAGTGTCCCCTGGGACCCCTCGCAGACCCAGTACTTC,CASVPWDPSQTQYF